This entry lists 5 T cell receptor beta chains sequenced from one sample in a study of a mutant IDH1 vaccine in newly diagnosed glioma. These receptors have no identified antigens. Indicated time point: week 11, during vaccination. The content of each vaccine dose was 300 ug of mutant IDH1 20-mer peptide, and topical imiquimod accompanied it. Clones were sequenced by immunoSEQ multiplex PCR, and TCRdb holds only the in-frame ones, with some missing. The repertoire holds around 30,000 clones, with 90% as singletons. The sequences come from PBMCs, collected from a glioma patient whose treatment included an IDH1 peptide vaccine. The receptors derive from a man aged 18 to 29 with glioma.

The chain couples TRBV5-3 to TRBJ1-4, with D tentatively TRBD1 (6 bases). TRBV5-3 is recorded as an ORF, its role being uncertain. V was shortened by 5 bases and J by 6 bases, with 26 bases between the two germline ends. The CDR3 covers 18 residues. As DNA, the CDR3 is TGTGCCAGAAGATTAACCCCCCCGGGACACAGGAAGGATGAAAAACTGTTTTTT. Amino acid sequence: CARRLTPPGHRKDEKLFF.

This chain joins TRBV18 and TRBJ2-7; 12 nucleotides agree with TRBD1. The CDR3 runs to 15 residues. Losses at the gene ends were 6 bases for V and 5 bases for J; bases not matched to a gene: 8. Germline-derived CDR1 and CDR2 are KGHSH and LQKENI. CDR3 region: CASSLGTGGPNEQYF. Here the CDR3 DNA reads TGTGCCAGCTCCCTCGGGACAGGGGGCCCGAACGAGCAGTACTTC.

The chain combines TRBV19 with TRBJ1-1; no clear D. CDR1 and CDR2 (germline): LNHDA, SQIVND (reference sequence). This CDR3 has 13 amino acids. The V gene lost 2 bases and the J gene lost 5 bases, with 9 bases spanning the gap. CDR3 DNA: TGTGCCAGTAGTATAAACAGAGGGACTGAAGCTTTCTTT. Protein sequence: CASSINRGTEAFF.

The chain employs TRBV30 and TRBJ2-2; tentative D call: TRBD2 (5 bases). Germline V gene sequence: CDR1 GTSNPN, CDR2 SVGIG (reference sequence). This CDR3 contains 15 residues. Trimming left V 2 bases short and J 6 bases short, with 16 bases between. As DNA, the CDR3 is TGTGCCTGGAGTCTCGGGGAAGGGAGAGCCGGGGAGCTGTTTTTT. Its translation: CAWSLGEGRAGELFF.

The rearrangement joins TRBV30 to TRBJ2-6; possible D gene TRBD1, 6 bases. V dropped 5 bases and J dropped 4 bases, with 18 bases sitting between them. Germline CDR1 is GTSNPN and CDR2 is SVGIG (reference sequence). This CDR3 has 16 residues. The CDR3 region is CAWLETGRPGANVLTF. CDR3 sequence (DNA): TGTGCCTGGTTGGAGACAGGTCGCCCAGGGGCCAACGTCCTGACTTTC.